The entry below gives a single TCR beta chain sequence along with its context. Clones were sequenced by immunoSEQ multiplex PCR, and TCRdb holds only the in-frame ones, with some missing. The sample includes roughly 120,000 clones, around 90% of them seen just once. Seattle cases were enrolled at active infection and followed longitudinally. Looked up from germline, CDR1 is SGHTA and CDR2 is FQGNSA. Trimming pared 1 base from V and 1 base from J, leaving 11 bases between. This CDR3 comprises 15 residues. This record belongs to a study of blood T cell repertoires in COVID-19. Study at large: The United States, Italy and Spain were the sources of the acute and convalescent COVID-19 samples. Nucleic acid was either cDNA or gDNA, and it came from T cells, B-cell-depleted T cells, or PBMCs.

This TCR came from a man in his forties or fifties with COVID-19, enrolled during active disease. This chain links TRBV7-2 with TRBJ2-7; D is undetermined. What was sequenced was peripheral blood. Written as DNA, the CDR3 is TGTGCCAGCAGCTTAGGGGCAGATGGTTCCTACGAGCAGTACTTC. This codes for CASSLGADGSYEQYF.